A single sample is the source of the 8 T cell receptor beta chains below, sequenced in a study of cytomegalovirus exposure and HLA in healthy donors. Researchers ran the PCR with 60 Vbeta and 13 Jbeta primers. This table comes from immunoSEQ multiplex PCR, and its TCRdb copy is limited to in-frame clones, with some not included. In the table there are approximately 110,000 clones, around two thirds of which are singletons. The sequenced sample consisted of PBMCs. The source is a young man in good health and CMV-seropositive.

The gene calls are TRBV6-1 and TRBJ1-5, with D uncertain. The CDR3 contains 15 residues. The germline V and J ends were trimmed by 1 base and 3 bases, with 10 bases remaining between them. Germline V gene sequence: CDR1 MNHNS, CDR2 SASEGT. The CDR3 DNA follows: TGTGCCAGCAGTGAAGTTATCCAGGCCAATCAGCCCCAGCATTTT. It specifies CASSEVIQANQPQHF.

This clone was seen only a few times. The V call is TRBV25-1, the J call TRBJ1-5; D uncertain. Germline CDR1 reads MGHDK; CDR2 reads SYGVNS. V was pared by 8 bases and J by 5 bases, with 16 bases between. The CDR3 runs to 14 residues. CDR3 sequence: CASGLRTADQPQHF. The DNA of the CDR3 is TGTGCCAGCGGCCTTCGGACTGCTGATCAGCCCCAGCATTTT.

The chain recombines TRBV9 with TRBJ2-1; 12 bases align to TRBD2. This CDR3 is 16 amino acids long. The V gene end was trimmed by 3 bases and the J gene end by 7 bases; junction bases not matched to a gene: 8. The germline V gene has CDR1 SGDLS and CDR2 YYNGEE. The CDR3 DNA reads TGTGCCAGCAGCGCCAGGGGGCTAGCGGGGGGGAATGAGCAGTTCTTC. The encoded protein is CASSARGLAGGNEQFF. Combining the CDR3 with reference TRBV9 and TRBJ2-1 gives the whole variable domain DSGVTQTPKHLITATGQRVTLRCSPRSGDLSVYWYQQSLDQGLQFLIQYYNGEERAKGNILERFSAQQFPDLHSELNLSSLELGDSALYFCASSARGLAGGNEQFFGPGTRLTVL.

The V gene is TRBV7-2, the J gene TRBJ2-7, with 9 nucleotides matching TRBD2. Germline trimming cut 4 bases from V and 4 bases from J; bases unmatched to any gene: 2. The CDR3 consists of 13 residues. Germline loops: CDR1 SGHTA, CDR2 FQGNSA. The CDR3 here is CASSSAGGYEQYF. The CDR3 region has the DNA TGTGCCAGCAGCTCAGCGGGGGGTTACGAGCAGTACTTC.

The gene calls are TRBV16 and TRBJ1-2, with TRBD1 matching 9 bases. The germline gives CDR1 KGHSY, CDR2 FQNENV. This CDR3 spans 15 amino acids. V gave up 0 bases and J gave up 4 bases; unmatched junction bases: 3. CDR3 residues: CASSQSRTGVYGYTF. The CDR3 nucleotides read TGTGCCAGCAGCCAATCCAGGACAGGGGTCTATGGCTACACCTTC. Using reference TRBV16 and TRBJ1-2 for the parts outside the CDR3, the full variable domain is GEEVAQTPKHLVRGEGQKAKLYCAPIKGHSYVFWYQQVLKNEFKFLISFQNENVFDETGMPKERFSAKCLPNSPCSLEIQATKLEDSAVYFCASSQSRTGVYGYTFGSGTRLTVV.

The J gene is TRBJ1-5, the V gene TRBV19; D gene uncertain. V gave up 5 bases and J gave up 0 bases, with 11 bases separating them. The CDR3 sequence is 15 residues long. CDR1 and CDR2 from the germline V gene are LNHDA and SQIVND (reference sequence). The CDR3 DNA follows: TGTGCCAGTAGTTCCTACAGCTATAGCAATCAGCCCCAGCATTTT. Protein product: CASSSYSYSNQPQHF.

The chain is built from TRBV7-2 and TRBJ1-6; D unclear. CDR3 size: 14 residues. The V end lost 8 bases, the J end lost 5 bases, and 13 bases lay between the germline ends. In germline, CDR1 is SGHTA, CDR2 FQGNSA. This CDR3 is CASVPGTDNSPLHF. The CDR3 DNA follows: TGTGCCAGCGTACCAGGCACAGATAATTCACCCCTCCACTTT.

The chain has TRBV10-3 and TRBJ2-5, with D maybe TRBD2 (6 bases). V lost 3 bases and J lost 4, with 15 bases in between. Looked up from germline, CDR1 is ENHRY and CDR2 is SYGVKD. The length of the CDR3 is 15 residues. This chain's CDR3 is CAISDPTGVGETQYF. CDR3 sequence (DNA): TGTGCCATCAGTGACCCTACGGGGGTAGGAGAGACCCAGTACTTC.